These T cell receptor beta chains were read from a single sample in a study of neurological immune-mediated disorders. Via MiXCR, TCRdb re-called the 5' RACE reads, giving one row per CDR3 protein. The table has more than 70,000 distinct CDR3 sequences, 10% seen once; the top ten hold under 2%. Specimen: PBMCs. The receptors stem from a man aged 40-49 years in good health. The CDR3 runs from the conserved cysteine through the conserved F or W. Each record gives: D gene, V gene, J gene, clone size, CDR3 protein, CDR3 DNA. The D gene is left open where the match is weak. Some rows have no size entry. The others give once, few or many, or a class for an expanded clone.

d_gene: .
v_gene: TRBV5-1
j_gene: TRBJ2-5
abundance: medium-sized
CDR3aa: CASSLTGDQETQYF
CDR3nt: TGCGCCAGCAGCTTGACCGGAGACCAAGAGACCCAGTACTTC

d_gene: .
v_gene: TRBV28
j_gene: TRBJ2-1
abundance: .
CDR3aa: CASSRAGSRNEQFF
CDR3nt: TGTGCCAGCAGTAGGGCAGGGTCGAGGAATGAGCAGTTCTTC

d_gene: .
v_gene: TRBV7-9
j_gene: TRBJ2-7
abundance: many
CDR3aa: CASSRPLSYEQYF
CDR3nt: TGTGCCAGCAGCCGCCCCCTCTCCTACGAGCAGTACTTC

d_gene: .
v_gene: TRBV7-2
j_gene: TRBJ2-7
abundance: .
CDR3aa: CAISLGLGVSSYEQYF
CDR3nt: TGTGCCATCAGCTTAGGTTTGGGCGTGAGCTCCTACGAGCAGTACTTC

d_gene: TRBD1
v_gene: TRBV7-3
j_gene: TRBJ2-1
abundance: many
CDR3aa: CASSSGQGAINEQFF
CDR3nt: TGTGCCAGCAGCTCGGGACAGGGGGCTATTAATGAGCAGTTCTTC

d_gene: .
v_gene: TRBV12-3/TRBV12-4
j_gene: TRBJ1-3
abundance: few
CDR3aa: CASRSDSGNTIYF
CDR3nt: TGTGCCAGCAGGTCGGACTCTGGAAACACCATATATTTT

d_gene: TRBD2
v_gene: TRBV19
j_gene: TRBJ2-3
abundance: many
CDR3aa: CASSTGLAGVDTQYF
CDR3nt: TGTGCCAGTAGTACGGGACTAGCGGGAGTGGATACGCAGTATTTT

d_gene: .
v_gene: TRBV21-1
j_gene: TRBJ2-7
abundance: few
CDR3aa: CAGERLAVKRQWGYEQYF
CDR3nt: TGTGCCGGGGAACGACTAGCGGTAAAGCGGCAATGGGGCTACGAGCAGTACTTC

d_gene: TRBD1
v_gene: TRBV6-2/TRBV6-3
j_gene: TRBJ2-1
abundance: many
CDR3aa: CASSSQGTGGVFFF
CDR3nt: TGTGCCAGCAGTTCACAGGGGACAGGGGGCGTTTTTTTCTTC

d_gene: .
v_gene: TRBV3-1
j_gene: TRBJ2-7
abundance: many
CDR3aa: CASSRGPPGYEQYF
CDR3nt: TGTGCCAGCAGCCGGGGACCTCCAGGTTACGAGCAGTACTTC

d_gene: .
v_gene: TRBV11-1
j_gene: TRBJ2-1
abundance: many
CDR3aa: CASSLDWGQDNEQFF
CDR3nt: TGTGCCAGCAGTCTCGATTGGGGCCAAGATAATGAGCAGTTCTTC

d_gene: .
v_gene: TRBV12-3/TRBV12-4
j_gene: TRBJ1-2
abundance: many
CDR3aa: CASTRQGIYGYTF
CDR3nt: TGTGCCAGCACGCGGCAGGGGATCTATGGCTACACCTTC

d_gene: .
v_gene: TRBV28
j_gene: TRBJ1-1
abundance: .
CDR3aa: CASSSGRLINTEAFF
CDR3nt: TGTGCCAGCAGCTCGGGACGCCTAATTAACACTGAAGCTTTCTTT

d_gene: .
v_gene: TRBV20-1
j_gene: TRBJ1-4
abundance: many
CDR3aa: CSARDPGGLKLFF
CDR3nt: TGCAGTGCTAGAGACCCTGGGGGGTTAAAACTGTTTTTT

d_gene: TRBD1
v_gene: TRBV20-1
j_gene: TRBJ2-5
abundance: .
CDR3aa: CSARGQGKETQYF
CDR3nt: TGCAGTGCACGGGGACAGGGGAAAGAGACCCAGTACTTC

d_gene: .
v_gene: TRBV28
j_gene: TRBJ2-7
abundance: many
CDR3aa: CASSSGPDGEQYF
CDR3nt: TGTGCCAGCAGTTCCGGCCCGGACGGCGAGCAGTACTTC

d_gene: .
v_gene: TRBV7-9
j_gene: TRBJ1-1
abundance: many
CDR3aa: CASSLDGPEAFF
CDR3nt: TGTGCCAGCAGCTTAGACGGTCCAGAAGCTTTCTTT

d_gene: TRBD1
v_gene: TRBV20-1
j_gene: TRBJ1-4
abundance: many
CDR3aa: CSARDSGQAATNEKLFF
CDR3nt: TGCAGTGCTAGAGATTCGGGACAGGCTGCAACTAATGAAAAACTGTTTTTT

d_gene: TRBD1
v_gene: TRBV29-1
j_gene: TRBJ2-5
abundance: many
CDR3aa: CSALEPGQAQETQYF
CDR3nt: TGCAGCGCTCTCGAACCGGGACAGGCCCAAGAGACCCAGTACTTC

d_gene: .
v_gene: TRBV10-3
j_gene: TRBJ1-5
abundance: many
CDR3aa: CAIRGDAQPQHF
CDR3nt: TGTGCCATCAGGGGAGATGCTCAGCCCCAGCATTTT

d_gene: TRBD1
v_gene: TRBV20-1
j_gene: TRBJ1-2
abundance: many
CDR3aa: CSAEPGTGVRENTF
CDR3nt: TGCAGTGCTGAGCCCGGGACAGGGGTTAGGGAAAACACCTTC

d_gene: .
v_gene: TRBV9
j_gene: TRBJ1-6
abundance: many
CDR3aa: CASSVGDRTGLLNSPLHF
CDR3nt: TGTGCCAGCAGCGTTGGGGACCGAACTGGTCTACTTAATTCACCCCTCCACTTT

d_gene: .
v_gene: TRBV7-2
j_gene: TRBJ2-3
abundance: many
CDR3aa: CASSPVWGASDTQYF
CDR3nt: TGTGCCAGCAGCCCCGTCTGGGGGGCCTCGGATACGCAGTATTTT

d_gene: TRBD1
v_gene: TRBV6-2/TRBV6-3
j_gene: TRBJ1-1
abundance: many
CDR3aa: CASSYEGGGTGSVLTEAFF
CDR3nt: TGTGCCAGCAGTTACGAAGGAGGGGGGACAGGGTCGGTTCTAACTGAAGCTTTCTTT

d_gene: .
v_gene: TRBV25-1
j_gene: TRBJ2-3
abundance: many
CDR3aa: CASSELDGDTQYF
CDR3nt: TGTGCCAGCAGTGAATTGGACGGAGATACGCAGTATTTT

d_gene: TRBD2
v_gene: TRBV5-8
j_gene: TRBJ2-3
abundance: many
CDR3aa: CASSLGALAGTDTQYF
CDR3nt: TGTGCCAGCAGCTTAGGGGCTCTAGCGGGCACAGATACGCAGTATTTT

d_gene: .
v_gene: TRBV6-1
j_gene: TRBJ2-1
abundance: few
CDR3aa: CASRVPSKDEQFF
CDR3nt: TGTGCCAGCAGGGTCCCCTCAAAGGATGAGCAGTTCTTC

d_gene: TRBD1
v_gene: TRBV7-3
j_gene: TRBJ1-1
abundance: many
CDR3aa: CASSLNARTGYFF
CDR3nt: TGTGCCAGCAGCTTAAACGCCCGGACAGGGTATTTCTTT

d_gene: TRBD1
v_gene: TRBV13
j_gene: TRBJ2-7
abundance: few
CDR3aa: CASSPGQGVGEQYF
CDR3nt: TGTGCCAGCAGCCCCGGACAGGGGGTTGGGGAGCAGTACTTC